This T cell receptor (beta chain) was sequenced in a study of CD8 T cells in Susac syndrome. It was with random hexamers that about 0.45 to 1 ug RNA was reverse transcribed. Amplification of TCR beta CDR3 used immunoSEQ multiplex PCR across 54 Vbeta and 13 Jbeta. TCRdb re-analysed the immunoSEQ multiplex PCR reads in MiXCR, keeping a single row per CDR3 protein. The sample records around 200,000 distinct CDR3 sequences, around 95% being singletons. Included as multiple sclerosis controls were treatment-naive patients who had stable or active relapsing-remitting disease. In contrast to the negatively isolated CD8+ and CD4+ T cells, TEMRA cells were FACS-enriched. CDR3 length equals 17 residues. J gave up 7 bases and V 3 bases, and 18 bases lay outside the gene matches. Germline V gene data show CDR1 as SGHDT and CDR2 as YYEEEE.

Sequencing input: CD4+ T cells from PBMCs. J is TRBJ1-1 and V is TRBV5-6; 7 bases are shared with TRBD1. The clonotype comes from a human donor with multiple sclerosis. In DNA, the CDR3 is TGTGCCAGCAGCTACAGGATGACAGGGCGGTTCCCCAATGAAGCTTTCTTT. Its protein is CASSYRMTGRFPNEAFF. Full variable domain (outside the CDR3, taken from reference TRBV5-6 and TRBJ1-1): DAGVTQSPTHLIKTRGQQVTLRCSPKSGHDTVSWYQQALGQGPQFIFQYYEEEERQRGNFPDRFSGHQFPNYSSELNVNALLLGDSALYLCASSYRMTGRFPNEAFFGQGTRLTVV.